The 31 T cell receptor beta chains listed next were all sequenced from one sample in a study of OX40 agonist ivuxolimab in advanced cancers. The method was immunoSEQ multiplex PCR; TCRdb's version includes in-frame clones alone and lacks a portion of them. The sample lists tens of thousands of clones; around 90% were seen once. The starting material was CD4+ or CD8+ T cells sorted from blood, obtained in a trial of the OX40 agonist ivuxolimab. The receptors were gathered from an adult with an advanced solid tumor such as melanoma, head and neck, liver or kidney cancer.

This chain links TRBV5-4 with TRBJ2-5, with 7 bases lining up with TRBD1. Germline CDR1 and CDR2: SGHNT and YYREEE (reference sequence). The CDR3 totals 14 residues. The junction had 3 bases not matched to a gene; V was cut back by 2 bases and J by 2 bases. CDR3 coding DNA: TGTGCCAGCAGCTTTGGACAGGAGCAAGAGACCCAGTACTTC. Protein sequence: CASSFGQEQETQYF.

The chain has TRBV5-1 and TRBJ1-4; D is undetermined. This CDR3 spans 14 amino acids. The germline V gene has CDR1 SGHRS and CDR2 YFSETQ. Between the trimmed V and J ends, which lost 4 bases and 8 bases, there was a span of 15 bases. For the CDR3, the DNA is TGCGCCAGCAGCCCGAATGGATCCGGGGAAAAACTGTTTTTT. Its protein is CASSPNGSGEKLFF. Complete variable domain (other parts from reference TRBV5-1 and TRBJ1-4): KAGVTQTPRYLIKTRGQQVTLSCSPISGHRSVSWYQQTPGQGLQFLFEYFSETQRNKGNFPGRFSGRQFSNSRSEMNVSTLELGDSALYLCASSPNGSGEKLFFGSGTQLSVL.

There are a few counts of this clone. Other nucleotide sequences in the sample specify the same CDR3. The V and J genes are TRBV5-1 and TRBJ2-1; D possibly corresponds to TRBD1 (5 bases). The V gene's germline CDR1 is SGHRS and CDR2 YFSETQ. Trimming cost V 0 bases and J 4 bases, with 5 bases left between them. This CDR3 comprises 13 residues. The CDR3 reads CASSLGQYNEQFF. DNA for the CDR3: TGCGCCAGCAGCTTGGGACAGTACAATGAGCAGTTCTTC. The full variable domain, with the rest looked up from reference TRBV5-1 and TRBJ2-1, is KAGVTQTPRYLIKTRGQQVTLSCSPISGHRSVSWYQQTPGQGLQFLFEYFSETQRNKGNFPGRFSGRQFSNSRSEMNVSTLELGDSALYLCASSLGQYNEQFFGPGTRLTVL.

This clone was seen a single time. V is TRBV30 and J is TRBJ2-3; D ambiguous. The CDR3 has 12 residues. The germline V and J ends were trimmed by 0 bases and 4 bases, with 5 bases remaining between them. Per germline, CDR1 GTSNPN and CDR2 SVGIG (reference sequence). For the CDR3, the DNA is TGTGCCTGGAGTGTATATCCAGATACGCAGTATTTT. It specifies CAWSVYPDTQYF.

The chain is built from TRBV12-2 and TRBJ2-1; no check of the table's D call, TRBD1, against the DNA was made. TRBV12-2 is a pseudogene. This CDR3 is 17 amino acids long. CDR3 loop: CASRYRTGGVSRDEQFF. The CDR3 region has the DNA TGTGCAAGTCGCTACCGGACAGGGGGCGTTTCTAGGGATGAGCAGTTCTTC.

This clone occurred once. The chain links TRBV7-9 to TRBJ1-1; D unclear. CDR1 is SEHNR, CDR2 FQNEAQ, per germline (reference sequence). The length of the CDR3 is 14 residues. V lost 5 bases, J lost 5 bases, and 15 bases lay in between. The CDR3 spells CASSPTRSRTEAFF. The CDR3 DNA is TGTGCCAGCAGCCCGACAAGGTCACGAACTGAAGCTTTCTTT.

This sequence joins TRBV5-1 and TRBJ2-5, with D possibly matching TRBD2 (7 bases). Looked up from germline, CDR1 is SGHRS and CDR2 is YFSETQ. Trimming removed 3 bases from V and 5 bases from J, with 14 bases in between. CDR3 length: 14 residues. The CDR3, as DNA: TGCGCCAGCAGCTACCGGGGAGGGGGGGAGACCCAGTACTTC. Translation: CASSYRGGGETQYF.

The chain combines TRBV18 with TRBJ2-3, with 9 nucleotides matching TRBD1. CDR1 and CDR2 (germline): KGHSH, LQKENI. V trimming: 4 bases; J trimming: 2 bases; junction bases outside the gene matches: 4. The CDR3 totals 15 residues. CDR3 nucleotide sequence: TGTGCCAGCTCACAACAGGGGGCCGACACAGATACGCAGTATTTT. It specifies CASSQQGADTDTQYF. Combining the CDR3 with reference TRBV18 and TRBJ2-3 gives the whole variable domain NAGVMQNPRHLVRRRGQEARLRCSPMKGHSHVYWYRQLPEEGLKFMVYLQKENIIDESGMPKERFSAEFPKEGPSILRIQQVVRGDSAAYFCASSQQGADTDTQYFGPGTRLTVL.

This chain joins TRBV6-1 and TRBJ2-7; possibly TRBD1 for D (5 bases). CDR3 size: 14 residues. V was shortened by 10 bases and J by 4 bases, with 20 bases between the two germline ends. Germline CDR1 is MNHNS and CDR2 is SASEGT. The CDR3 DNA is TGTGCCACCTTACCTCAGGGCTTCCTGTACGAGCAGTACTTC. It codes for CATLPQGFLYEQYF.

The rearrangement uses TRBV19 and TRBJ1-2; tentative D call: TRBD1 (6 bases). Trimming pared 6 bases from V and 8 bases from J, leaving 22 bases between. The CDR3 is 15 amino acids. Per the germline V gene, CDR1 is LNHDA and CDR2 is SQIVND (reference sequence). CDR3 coding DNA: TGTGCCAGTAGGACGCACCGGGACACTGTGAGAGGCTACACCTTC. Its protein is CASRTHRDTVRGYTF.

The table lists this clone with a count of one. The chain uses TRBV6-1 and TRBJ1-1, with D possibly being TRBD1 (6 bases). Germline V gene lookup returns CDR1 MNHNS and CDR2 SASEGT. The ends were cut back, 6 bases at V and 1 base at J, with 9 bases in the middle. The CDR3 extends over 13 amino acids. CDR3 loop: CASRETGNTEAFF. The CDR3 bases are TGTGCCAGCAGAGAGACAGGGAACACTGAAGCTTTCTTT.

This clone has just a few counts. The gene calls are TRBV9 and TRBJ2-1; D is unresolved. The V and J ends lost 0 bases and 7 bases respectively, with 14 bases between them. There are 15 residues in the CDR3. From germline, CDR1 is SGDLS and CDR2 YYNGEE. The CDR3 coding sequence is TGTGCCAGCAGCGTAGCCTGGGCGGCCGGGAATGAGCAGTTCTTC. The encoded protein is CASSVAWAAGNEQFF.

V gene TRBV7-9 combines with J gene TRBJ2-2; perhaps TRBD2 as D (5 bases). This CDR3 region has 14 residues. Germline CDR1 is SEHNR and CDR2 is FQNEAQ (reference sequence). V gave up 4 bases and J gave up 2 bases, with 8 bases separating them. CDR3 region: CASSSTSNTGELFF. The CDR3 DNA reads as TGTGCCAGCAGCTCTACTAGTAACACCGGGGAGCTGTTTTTT.

The count of this clone is one. The chain joins TRBV6-1 to TRBJ1-2, with 7 bases lining up with TRBD1. CDR1 and CDR2 (germline): MNHNS, SASEGT. V was pared by 6 bases and J by 1 base, with 5 bases of the junction left unmatched. The CDR3 totals 14 residues. The CDR3 DNA is TGTGCCAGCAGACCGGGACAGTTTAACTATGGCTACACCTTC. Translated, it gives CASRPGQFNYGYTF.

The chain uses TRBV19 and TRBJ1-3, with D possibly matching TRBD1 (6 bases). The germline V gene has CDR1 LNHDA and CDR2 SQIVND (reference sequence). The CDR3 has 13 amino acids. The ends were cut back, 5 bases at V and 3 bases at J, with 8 bases in the middle. CDR3 residues: CASSGDIGNTIYF. The CDR3 DNA reads TGTGCCAGTAGTGGGGACATTGGAAACACCATATATTTT.

The V gene is TRBV27, the J gene TRBJ2-2, with a possible D match to TRBD1 (5 bases). CDR1 and CDR2 from the germline V gene are MNHEY and SMNVEV (reference sequence). This CDR3 region has 14 residues. The V end was cut by 3 bases, the J end by 4 bases, with 9 bases between. CDR3 coding DNA: TGTGCCAGCAGTTTTGACAGCCTCACCGGGGAGCTGTTTTTT. It specifies CASSFDSLTGELFF.

V is TRBV29-1 and J is TRBJ2-2; perhaps TRBD2 as D (6 bases). CDR3 length equals 13 residues. Trimming stripped 7 bases from V and 0 bases from J, with 9 bases between. CDR1 and CDR2 (germline): SQVTM, ANQGSEA. CDR3 coding DNA: TGCAGCGGGAGGGACTCGAACACCGGGGAGCTGTTTTTT. The encoded protein is CSGRDSNTGELFF.

The chain joins TRBV30 to TRBJ2-3, with D possibly being TRBD1 (5 bases). Trimming pared 5 bases from V and 7 bases from J, leaving 22 bases between. From germline, CDR1 is GTSNPN and CDR2 SVGIG (reference sequence). This CDR3 region has 15 residues. The CDR3 loop is CAWAKGQGTWNTQYF. As DNA, the CDR3 is TGTGCCTGGGCCAAGGGGCAGGGAACGTGGAATACGCAGTATTTT.

This chain links TRBV6-5 with TRBJ1-1; D is unresolved. Trimming took 0 bases from V and 4 from J, leaving 15 bases between them. This CDR3 is built from 16 residues. Germline CDR1 reads MNHEY; CDR2 reads SVGAGI. This CDR3 reads CASSYSSGSEGTEAFF. CDR3 DNA: TGTGCCAGCAGTTACTCATCAGGTTCCGAGGGCACTGAAGCTTTCTTT.

This sequence joins TRBV7-2 and TRBJ1-1; unclear D gene. The V end was cut by 5 bases, the J end by 10 bases, with 8 bases between. Germline values: CDR1 SGHTA, CDR2 FQGNSA. The CDR3 runs 10 residues. The chain's CDR3 is CASSNYRAFF. The CDR3 DNA follows: TGTGCCAGCAGCAACTACAGAGCTTTCTTT.

The rearrangement links TRBV18 to TRBJ2-3; 8 positions agree with TRBD2. The CDR3 covers 18 residues. From germline, CDR1 is KGHSH and CDR2 LQKENI. V lost 2 bases, J lost 2 bases, and 12 bases stayed unmatched. CDR3 in DNA: TGTGCCAGCTCACCAAGGGCCCCTAGCGGGCAATTCACAGATACGCAGTATTTT. It yields the protein CASSPRAPSGQFTDTQYF.

The chain recombines TRBV18 with TRBJ2-1; 10 nucleotides align to TRBD2. The V gene end was trimmed by 0 bases and the J gene end by 7 bases; junction bases not matched to a gene: 6. CDR1 and CDR2 (germline): KGHSH, LQKENI. This CDR3 contains 16 residues. The chain's CDR3 is CASSPPRTSGRNEQFF. The DNA for the CDR3 is TGTGCCAGCTCACCACCGAGGACTAGCGGACGAAATGAGCAGTTCTTC. Full variable domain (rest looked up from reference TRBV18 and TRBJ2-1): NAGVMQNPRHLVRRRGQEARLRCSPMKGHSHVYWYRQLPEEGLKFMVYLQKENIIDESGMPKERFSAEFPKEGPSILRIQQVVRGDSAAYFCASSPPRTSGRNEQFFGPGTRLTVL.

The chain couples TRBV2 to TRBJ2-2, with 8 nucleotides matching TRBD1. The CDR3 sequence is 14 residues long. Germline V CDR1 and CDR2: SNHLY, FYNNEI. V dropped 5 bases and J dropped 5; count of bases not matched to a gene: 4. The CDR3 protein is CASSTGGLTGELFF. The DNA of the CDR3 is TGTGCCAGCAGTACAGGGGGTCTTACCGGGGAGCTGTTTTTT.

V and J are TRBV19 and TRBJ1-5; 7 bases agree with TRBD1. V gave up 2 bases and J gave up 5 bases; unmatched junction bases: 3. The V gene's germline CDR1 is LNHDA and CDR2 SQIVND (reference sequence). The CDR3 totals 14 residues. CDR3: CASSIQGGDQPQHF. CDR3 nucleotides: TGTGCCAGTAGTATACAGGGGGGTGATCAGCCCCAGCATTTT.

This chain joins TRBV5-1 and TRBJ2-7; D gene uncertain. The CDR3 extends over 14 amino acids. V lost 4 bases, J lost 0 bases, and 11 bases lay in between. Germline V gene lookup returns CDR1 SGHRS and CDR2 YFSETQ. The CDR3 loop reads CASSLGYTSYEQYF. Here the CDR3 DNA reads TGCGCCAGCAGCCTCGGTTACACCTCCTACGAGCAGTACTTC.

CDR3: CASSEMVGEQETQYF. In DNA, the CDR3 is TGTGCCAGCAGTGAAATGGTAGGAGAACAAGAGACCCAGTACTTC. The rearrangement links TRBV6-1 to TRBJ2-5, with D hard to call. The CDR3 totals 15 residues. Germline CDR1 is MNHNS and CDR2 is SASEGT. V was cut by 2 bases and J by 2 bases, with 12 bases left in between.

The chain recombines TRBV7-6 with TRBJ2-1; D ambiguous. Germline assignment: CDR1 SGHVS and CDR2 FNYEAQ. V was cut by 4 bases and J by 9 bases, with 10 bases left in between. The CDR3 length is 12 residues. The CDR3 protein is CASSSLLGEQFF. In DNA form, the CDR3 reads TGTGCCAGCAGCTCCCTACTTGGTGAGCAGTTCTTC. Based on the CDR3 plus reference TRBV7-6 and TRBJ2-1, the full variable domain is GAGVSQSPRYKVTKRGQDVALRCDPISGHVSLYWYRQALGQGPEFLTYFNYEAQQDKSGLPNDRFSAERPEGSISTLTIQRTEQRDSAMYRCASSSLLGEQFFGPGTRLTVL.

V gene TRBV6-1 combines with J gene TRBJ2-7; unclear D gene. The ends were cut back, 4 bases at V and 5 bases at J, with 18 bases in the middle. The CDR3 consists of 15 residues. Germline V CDR1 and CDR2: MNHNS, SASEGT. The CDR3 DNA follows: TGTGCCAGCAGTGGAATTCGTGGGCAAGGAGACGAGCAGTACTTC. Translation: CASSGIRGQGDEQYF.

V gene TRBV25-1 combines with J gene TRBJ1-2; TRBD1 aligns across 11 bases. The CDR3 is 13 residues long. V lost 6 bases and J lost 7; bases outside the gene matches: 4. Germline lookup yields CDR1 MGHDK and CDR2 SYGVNS. The CDR3 DNA reads as TGTGCCAGCAGGGGGGACAGGGGGAGTGGCTACACCTTC. Translation: CASRGDRGSGYTF.

The CDR3 sequence is CAISRDGGLAGGEQYF. Here the CDR3 DNA reads TGTGCCATCAGCAGGGATGGGGGACTAGCGGGAGGAGAGCAGTACTTC. J is TRBJ2-7 and V is TRBV10-3, with 15 bases that match TRBD2. CDR1 and CDR2 (germline): ENHRY, SYGVKD. This CDR3 region has 16 residues. Trimming took 6 bases from V and 7 from J; bases not matched to a gene: 10.

This chain connects TRBV10-1 to TRBJ2-1; 7 bases map to TRBD1. Unmatched junction bases numbered 3, after V lost 4 bases and J lost 6 bases. The CDR3 is 13 amino acids. The germline CDR1 and CDR2 sequences are WNHNN and SYGVQD (reference sequence). CDR3 amino acids: CASSGHRGNEQFF. The CDR3 DNA reads as TGCGCCAGCAGTGGTCACAGGGGCAATGAGCAGTTCTTC.